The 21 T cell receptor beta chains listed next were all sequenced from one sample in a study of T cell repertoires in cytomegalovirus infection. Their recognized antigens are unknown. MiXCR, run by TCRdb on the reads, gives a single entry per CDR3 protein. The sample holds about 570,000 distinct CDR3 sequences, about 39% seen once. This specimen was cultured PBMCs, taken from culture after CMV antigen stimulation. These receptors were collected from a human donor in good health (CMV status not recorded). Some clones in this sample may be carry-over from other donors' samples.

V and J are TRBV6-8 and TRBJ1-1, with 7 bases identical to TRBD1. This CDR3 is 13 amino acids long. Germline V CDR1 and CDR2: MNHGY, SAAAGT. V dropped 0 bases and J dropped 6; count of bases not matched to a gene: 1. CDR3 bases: TGTGCCAGCAGTTACTCGACAGGGTCTGAAGCTTTCTTT. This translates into CASSYSTGSEAFF.

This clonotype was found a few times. CDR3 region: CASSQLDQRLRFF. For the CDR3, the DNA is TGCGCCAGCAGCCAACTCGATCAGCGCTTACGGTTCTTC. The rearrangement uses TRBV4-1 and TRBJ2-1; D gene ambiguous. V lost 2 bases and J 15 bases, leaving 17 bases between the germline ends. CDR3 length: 13 amino acids. CDR1 is MGHRA and CDR2 is YSYEKL in the germline V gene.

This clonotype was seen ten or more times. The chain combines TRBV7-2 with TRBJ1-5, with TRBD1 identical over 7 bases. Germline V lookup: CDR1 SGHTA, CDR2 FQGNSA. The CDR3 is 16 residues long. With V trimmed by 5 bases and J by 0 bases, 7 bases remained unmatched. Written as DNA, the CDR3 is TGTGCCAGCAGCGTTACCGGGACAGATAGCAATCAGCCCCAGCATTTT. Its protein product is CASSVTGTDSNQPQHF.

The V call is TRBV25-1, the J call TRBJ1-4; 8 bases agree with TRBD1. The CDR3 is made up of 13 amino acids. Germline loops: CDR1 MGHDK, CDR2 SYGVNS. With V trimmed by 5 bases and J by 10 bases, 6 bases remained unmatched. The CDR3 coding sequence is TGTGCCAGCAGTAACCTACAGGGGGGAAAACTGTTTTTT. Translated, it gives CASSNLQGGKLFF.

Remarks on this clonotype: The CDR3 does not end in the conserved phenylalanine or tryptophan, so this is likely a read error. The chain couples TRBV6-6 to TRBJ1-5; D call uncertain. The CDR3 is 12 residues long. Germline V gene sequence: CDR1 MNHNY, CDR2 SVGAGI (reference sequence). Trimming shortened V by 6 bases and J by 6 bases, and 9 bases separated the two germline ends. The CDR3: CASSLVGQPQHL. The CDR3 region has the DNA TGTGCCAGCAGCTTAGTAGGTCAGCCCCAGCATCTT.

CDR3 region: CASKPSGQEGELFF. The CDR3 DNA is TGTGCCAGCAAACCTAGCGGACAGGAAGGGGAGCTGTTTTTT. This chain joins TRBV7-2 and TRBJ2-2; possibly TRBD1 or TRBD2 for D (7 bases each). The germline V gene has CDR1 SGHTA and CDR2 FQGNSA. This CDR3 region has 14 residues. V was clipped by 7 bases and J by 8 bases, with 17 bases between them.

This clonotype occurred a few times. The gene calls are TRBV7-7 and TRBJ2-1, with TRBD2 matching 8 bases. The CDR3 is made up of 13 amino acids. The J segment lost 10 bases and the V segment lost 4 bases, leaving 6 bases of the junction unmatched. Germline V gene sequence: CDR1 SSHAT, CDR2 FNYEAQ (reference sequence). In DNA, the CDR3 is TGTGCCAGCAGCTCGAAACTAGCGGACGAGCAGTTCTTC. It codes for CASSSKLADEQFF.

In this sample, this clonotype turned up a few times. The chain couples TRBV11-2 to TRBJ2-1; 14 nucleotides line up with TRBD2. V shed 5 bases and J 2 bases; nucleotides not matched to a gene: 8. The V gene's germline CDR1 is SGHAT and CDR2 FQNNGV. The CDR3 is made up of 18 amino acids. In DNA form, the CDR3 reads TGTGCCAGCAGCCGGACTAGCGGGGGGACTACAACCTACAATGAGCAGTTCTTC. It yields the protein CASSRTSGGTTTYNEQFF. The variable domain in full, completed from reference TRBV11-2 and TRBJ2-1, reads EAGVAQSPRYKIIEKRQSVAFWCNPISGHATLYWYQQILGQGPKLLIQFQNNGVVDDSQLPKDRFSAERLKGVDSTLKIQPAKLEDSAVYLCASSRTSGGTTTYNEQFFGPGTRLTVL.

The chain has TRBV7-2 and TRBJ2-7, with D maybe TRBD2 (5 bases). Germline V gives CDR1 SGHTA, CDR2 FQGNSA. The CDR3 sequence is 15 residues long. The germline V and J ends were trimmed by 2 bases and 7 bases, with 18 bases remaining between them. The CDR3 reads CASSLSRAALGEQYF. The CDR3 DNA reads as TGTGCCAGCAGCTTATCGCGGGCTGCTTTGGGGGAGCAGTACTTC.

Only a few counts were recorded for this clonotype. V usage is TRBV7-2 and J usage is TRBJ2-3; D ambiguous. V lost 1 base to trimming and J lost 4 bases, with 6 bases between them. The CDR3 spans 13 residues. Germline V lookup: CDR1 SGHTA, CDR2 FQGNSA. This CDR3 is CASSLESPDTQYF. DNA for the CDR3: TGTGCCAGCAGCTTAGAGTCCCCAGATACGCAGTATTTT.

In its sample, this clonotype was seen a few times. This CDR3 is CASSLEIGEQFF. The CDR3, as DNA: TGTGCCAGCAGCTTAGAGATCGGAGAGCAGTTCTTC. The chain carries TRBV7-2 and TRBJ2-1; D remains ambiguous. Germline CDR1 reads SGHTA; CDR2 reads FQGNSA. The germline V and J ends were trimmed by 1 base and 10 bases, with 8 bases remaining between them. CDR3 size: 12 residues.

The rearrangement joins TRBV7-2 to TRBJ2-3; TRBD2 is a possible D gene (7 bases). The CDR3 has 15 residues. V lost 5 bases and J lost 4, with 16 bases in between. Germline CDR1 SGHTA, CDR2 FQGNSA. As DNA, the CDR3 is TGTGCCAGCAGCGATGGGGGGGCCCCCCCAGATACGCAGTATTTT. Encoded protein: CASSDGGAPPDTQYF.

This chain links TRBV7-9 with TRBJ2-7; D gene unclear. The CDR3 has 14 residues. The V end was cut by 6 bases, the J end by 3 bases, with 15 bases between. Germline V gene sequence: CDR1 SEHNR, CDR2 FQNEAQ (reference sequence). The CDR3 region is CASRPGPVGYEQYF. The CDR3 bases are TGTGCCAGCAGACCAGGTCCAGTGGGCTACGAGCAGTACTTC.

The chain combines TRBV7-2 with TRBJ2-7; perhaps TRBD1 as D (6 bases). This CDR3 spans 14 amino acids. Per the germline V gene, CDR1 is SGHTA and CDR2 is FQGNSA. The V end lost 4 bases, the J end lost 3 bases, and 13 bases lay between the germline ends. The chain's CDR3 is CASSSRDNSYEQYF. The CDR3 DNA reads TGTGCCAGCAGCTCAAGGGACAACAGCTACGAGCAGTACTTC.

DNA of the CDR3: TGTGCCAGCAGTTATTGGGGCGCAGATACGCAGTATTTT. Amino acid sequence: CASSYWGADTQYF. The chain has TRBV6-6 and TRBJ2-3, with D tentatively TRBD1 (5 bases). This CDR3 contains 13 residues. In germline, CDR1 is MNHNY, CDR2 SVGAGI (reference sequence). V was trimmed by 3 bases and J by 4 bases, leaving 8 bases between them.

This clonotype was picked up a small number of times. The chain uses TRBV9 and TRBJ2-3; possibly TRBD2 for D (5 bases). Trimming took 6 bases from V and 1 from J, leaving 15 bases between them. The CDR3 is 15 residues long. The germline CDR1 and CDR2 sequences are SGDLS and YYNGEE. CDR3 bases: TGTGCCAGCAACTTGAGCGGAGGCGGCACAGATACGCAGTATTTT. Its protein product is CASNLSGGGTDTQYF.

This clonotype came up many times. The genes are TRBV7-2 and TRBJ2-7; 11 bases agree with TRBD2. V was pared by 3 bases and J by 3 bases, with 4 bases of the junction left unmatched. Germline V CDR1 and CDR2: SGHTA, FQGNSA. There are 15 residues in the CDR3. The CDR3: CASSFTSGGYYEQYF. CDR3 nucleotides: TGTGCCAGCAGCTTTACTAGCGGGGGCTACTACGAGCAGTACTTC. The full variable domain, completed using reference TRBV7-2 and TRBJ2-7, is GAGVSQSPSNKVTEKGKDVELRCDPISGHTALYWYRQSLGQGLEFLIYFQGNSAPDKSGLPSDRFSAERTGGSVSTLTIQRTQQEDSAVYLCASSFTSGGYYEQYFGPGTRLTVT.

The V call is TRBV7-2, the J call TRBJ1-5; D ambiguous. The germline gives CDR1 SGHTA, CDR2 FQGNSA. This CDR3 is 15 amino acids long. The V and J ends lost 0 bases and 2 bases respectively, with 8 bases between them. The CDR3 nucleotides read TGTGCCAGCAGCTTAGCAGGGCTTGGCAATCAGCCCCAGCATTTT. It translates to CASSLAGLGNQPQHF.

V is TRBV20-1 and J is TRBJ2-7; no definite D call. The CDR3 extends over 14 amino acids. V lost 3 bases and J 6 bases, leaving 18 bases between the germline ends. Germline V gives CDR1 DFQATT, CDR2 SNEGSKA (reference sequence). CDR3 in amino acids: CSASRIEIPGEQYF. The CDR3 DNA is TGCAGTGCTAGCAGAATAGAGATACCGGGCGAGCAGTACTTC.

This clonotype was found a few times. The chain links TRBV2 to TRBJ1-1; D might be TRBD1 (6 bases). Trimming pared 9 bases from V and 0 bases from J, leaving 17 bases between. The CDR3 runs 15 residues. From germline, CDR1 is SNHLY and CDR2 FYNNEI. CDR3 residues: CARQGQRAMNTEAFF. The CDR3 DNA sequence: TGTGCCAGACAGGGCCAAAGGGCCATGAACACTGAAGCTTTCTTT.

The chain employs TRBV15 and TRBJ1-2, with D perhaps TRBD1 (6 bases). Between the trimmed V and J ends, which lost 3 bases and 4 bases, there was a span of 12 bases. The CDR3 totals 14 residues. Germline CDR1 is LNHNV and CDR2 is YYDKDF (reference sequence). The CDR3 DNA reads TGTGCCACCAGCAGCGACAGGAGATCCTATGGCTACACCTTC. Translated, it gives CATSSDRRSYGYTF.